The 32 T cell receptor beta chains reported below all come from one sample, sequenced in a study of T cell responses to AZD1222 COVID-19 vaccine. TCRdb's table, derived via immunoSEQ multiplex PCR, lists solely in-frame clones and lacks some. The sample lists under 200,000 clones; 88% were seen once. Sequences were derived from peripheral blood, sampled on day 0 of AZD1222 vaccination. The origin of the receptors is an adult in good health.

This sequence joins TRBV19 and TRBJ1-1, with D perhaps TRBD1 (6 bases). CDR1 is LNHDA, CDR2 SQIVND, per germline (reference sequence). V lost 3 bases and J 5 bases, leaving 19 bases between the germline ends. The CDR3 loop spans 16 amino acids. In DNA form, the CDR3 reads TGTGCCAGTAGTATGAGCAGGGGTGATTTATCAACTGAAGCTTTCTTT. Translated: CASSMSRGDLSTEAFF. Supplemented by reference TRBV19 and TRBJ1-1, the full variable domain reads DGGITQSPKYLFRKEGQNVTLSCEQNLNHDAMYWYRQDPGQGLRLIYYSQIVNDFQKGDIAEGYSVSREKKESFPLTVTSAQKNPTAFYLCASSMSRGDLSTEAFFGQGTRLTVV.

J is TRBJ2-4 and V is TRBV7-2; D is ambiguous. The CDR3 spans 16 residues. Trimming stripped 1 base from V and 6 bases from J, with 16 bases between. Germline values: CDR1 SGHTA, CDR2 FQGNSA. Here the CDR3 DNA reads TGTGCCAGCAGCTTAGATGGTCGGCAGTTTAGAAACATTCAGTACTTC. It specifies CASSLDGRQFRNIQYF.

The table lists this clone with a count of one. This chain connects TRBV5-4 to TRBJ2-6; TRBD1 agrees at 11 bases. The CDR3 is made up of 17 amino acids. V was pared by 4 bases and J by 0 bases, with 3 bases of the junction left unmatched. The germline V gene encodes CDR1 SGHNT and CDR2 YYREEE (reference sequence). The CDR3 sequence: CASSIGTGGSGANVLTF. In DNA form, the CDR3 reads TGTGCCAGCAGCATCGGGACAGGGGGCTCTGGGGCCAACGTCCTGACTTTC.

The CDR3 bases are TGTGCCAGCAGTGACGGGGGCAATGAGCAGTTCTTC. This codes for CASSDGGNEQFF. The V gene is TRBV6-4, the J gene TRBJ2-1; TRBD1 or TRBD2 may be the D gene (5 bases each). Germline V lookup: CDR1 MRHNA, CDR2 SNTAGT. There are 12 residues in the CDR3. Trimming shortened V by 2 bases and J by 6 bases, and 5 bases separated the two germline ends.

The chain recombines TRBV9 with TRBJ1-1; D is ambiguous. V was shortened by 3 bases and J by 5 bases, with 14 bases between the two germline ends. Germline CDR1 is SGDLS and CDR2 is YYNGEE. The CDR3 totals 14 residues. CDR3 loop: CASSARTGGTEAFF. The DNA of the CDR3 is TGTGCCAGCAGCGCACGAACGGGTGGGACTGAAGCTTTCTTT. Complete variable domain (other parts from reference TRBV9 and TRBJ1-1): DSGVTQTPKHLITATGQRVTLRCSPRSGDLSVYWYQQSLDQGLQFLIQYYNGEERAKGNILERFSAQQFPDLHSELNLSSLELGDSALYFCASSARTGGTEAFFGQGTRLTVV.

Here the CDR3 DNA reads TGTGCCAGCAGCTCCAGCGCGAAGGGCGAGCAGTACTTC. It specifies CASSSSAKGEQYF. The V and J genes are TRBV7-2 and TRBJ2-7; D is ambiguous. There are 13 residues in the CDR3. Germline V CDR1 and CDR2: SGHTA, FQGNSA. Trimming removed 4 bases from V and 6 bases from J, with 13 bases in between.

The chain is built from TRBV5-1 and TRBJ2-7, with D possibly called TRBD1 or TRBD2 (6 bases each). Germline V gene lookup returns CDR1 SGHRS and CDR2 YFSETQ. The CDR3 totals 15 residues. Trimming pared 0 bases from V and 7 bases from J, leaving 17 bases between. DNA of the CDR3: TGCGCCAGCAGCTTGGTTGGGGGGCGGGTAAATGAGCAGTACTTC. Its translation: CASSLVGGRVNEQYF.

The chain couples TRBV30 to TRBJ2-7, with D unresolved. V lost 0 bases, J lost 4 bases, and 16 bases lay in between. CDR1 and CDR2 (germline): GTSNPN, SVGIG (reference sequence). CDR3 size: 15 residues. The CDR3, as DNA: TGTGCCTGGAGTGTGGTTGGCCAGAGACAATACGAGCAGTACTTC. It codes for CAWSVVGQRQYEQYF.

The DNA for the CDR3 is TGTGCCAGCAGCGAGACTAGCGGGAGGCTGTTTTTT. Translated: CASSETSGRLFF. V is TRBV7-2 and J is TRBJ2-2, with 12 bases lining up with TRBD2. The V gene's germline CDR1 is SGHTA and CDR2 FQGNSA. The J segment lost 13 bases and the V segment lost 5 bases, leaving 2 bases of the junction unmatched. The CDR3 runs to 12 residues.

CDR3 region: CSVRDRSYNEQFF. The CDR3 DNA reads as TGCAGCGTCCGGGACAGAAGTTACAATGAGCAGTTCTTC. The chain has TRBV29-1 and TRBJ2-1; 7 bases map to TRBD1. Germline-derived CDR1 and CDR2 are SQVTM and ANQGSEA. The CDR3 spans 13 residues. J lost 4 bases, V lost 6 bases, and 6 bases had no gene match.

This chain's CDR3 is CASSLRNSYEQYF. In DNA, the CDR3 is TGTGCCAGCAGCTTGAGGAACTCCTACGAGCAGTACTTC. This chain uses TRBV5-5 with TRBJ2-7, with no clear D. This CDR3 has 13 residues. Trimming removed 1 base from V and 0 bases from J, with 5 bases in between. Germline loops: CDR1 SGHKS, CDR2 YYEKEE (reference sequence).

J is TRBJ1-5 and V is TRBV10-2; 7 bases agree with TRBD1. The ends lost 5 bases at V and 6 bases at J; junction bases unmatched: 7. Per germline, CDR1 WSHSY and CDR2 SAAADI. This CDR3 has 14 amino acids. The CDR3 loop reads CASSMTGSGQPQHF. The CDR3 nucleotides are TGCGCCAGCAGTATGACAGGGAGCGGTCAGCCCCAGCATTTT.

V gene TRBV9 combines with J gene TRBJ2-1, with D perhaps TRBD1 (6 bases). The CDR3 covers 14 residues. Germline V lookup: CDR1 SGDLS, CDR2 YYNGEE. The V and J ends lost 3 bases and 2 bases respectively, with 9 bases between them. The CDR3 reads CASSEQGPYNEQFF. The DNA for the CDR3 is TGTGCCAGCAGCGAACAGGGTCCCTACAATGAGCAGTTCTTC.

The gene calls are TRBV25-1 and TRBJ2-2; 7 nucleotides match TRBD2. Germline CDR1 is MGHDK and CDR2 is SYGVNS. The CDR3 runs 16 residues. Trimming cost V 7 bases and J 0 bases; bases outside gene matches: 8. The CDR3 reads CASTKRGGTNTGELFF. In nucleotides, the CDR3 is TGTGCCAGCACCAAAAGGGGAGGGACGAACACCGGGGAGCTGTTTTTT.

V gene TRBV12-3 or TRBV12-4 combines with J gene TRBJ1-6; no clear D gene. Trimming took off 0 bases at V and 9 bases at J, with 6 bases between the two ends. The CDR3 spans 13 residues. The CDR3 nucleotides read TGTGCCAGCAGTTTAGCTACTCGTTCACCCCTCCACTTT. As protein: CASSLATRSPLHF.

The chain combines TRBV5-1 with TRBJ2-5; D is possibly TRBD2 (7 bases). CDR1 and CDR2 (germline): SGHRS, YFSETQ. The CDR3 runs 14 residues. V lost 4 bases and J lost 5, with 15 bases in between. CDR3 in amino acids: CASSPSAGAETQYF. DNA for the CDR3: TGCGCCAGCAGCCCTTCGGCGGGGGCGGAGACCCAGTACTTC.

This clone has a single count. The CDR3 protein is CASSSRDSSFQETQYF. Written as DNA, the CDR3 is TGCGCCAGCAGCTCCCGGGACAGCAGCTTCCAAGAGACCCAGTACTTC. The chain carries TRBV4-1 and TRBJ2-5, with 7 bases identical to TRBD1. V dropped 5 bases and J dropped 1; count of bases not matched to a gene: 10. Germline values: CDR1 MGHRA, CDR2 YSYEKL. This CDR3 is 16 amino acids long.

This clone is categorized as medium-sized. The chain carries TRBV15 and TRBJ2-2, with D maybe TRBD2 (5 bases). Per germline, CDR1 LNHNV and CDR2 YYDKDF (reference sequence). The length of the CDR3 is 15 residues. The V gene lost 2 bases and the J gene lost 3 bases, with 10 bases spanning the gap. CDR3 residues: CATSRSTGDTGELFF. Here the CDR3 DNA reads TGTGCCACCAGCAGATCCACCGGGGACACCGGGGAGCTGTTTTTT. The full variable domain, rest sourced from reference TRBV15 and TRBJ2-2, is DAMVIQNPRYQVTQFGKPVTLSCSQTLNHNVMYWYQQKSSQAPKLLFHYYDKDFNNEADTPDNFQSRRPNTSFCFLDIRSPGLGDTAMYLCATSRSTGDTGELFFGEGSRLTVL.

This chain joins TRBV18 and TRBJ1-1; 7 positions agree with TRBD1. V lost 5 bases to trimming and J lost 4 bases; unmatched junction nucleotides: 10. Germline CDR1 is KGHSH and CDR2 is LQKENI. The length of the CDR3 is 15 residues. CDR3 DNA sequence: TGTGCCAGCTCAACATCAGGGGGGAGGGGCACTGAAGCTTTCTTT. It translates to CASSTSGGRGTEAFF.

The rearrangement uses TRBV24-1 and TRBJ2-1, with TRBD2 matching 9 bases. Germline CDR1 KGHDR, CDR2 SFDVKD. The trim removed 0 bases at V and 9 bases at J, leaving 11 bases unmatched. CDR3 length: 17 amino acids. In nucleotides, the CDR3 is TGTGCCACCAGTGATTTGCTGAACATAGCGGGAGTTAGTGAGCAGTTCTTC. Amino acid sequence: CATSDLLNIAGVSEQFF.

The genes are TRBV3-1 (or the pseudogene TRBV3-2) and TRBJ2-5, with 7 bases fitting TRBD2. This CDR3 spans 14 amino acids. The germline V gene encodes CDR1 LGHDT and CDR2 YNNKEL (reference sequence). With V trimmed by 0 bases and J by 6 bases, 4 bases remained unmatched. CDR3 sequence (DNA): TGTGCCAGCAGCCAAGAGGGCGGGAGAAAGACCCAGTACTTC. Its translation: CASSQEGGRKTQYF.

The J gene is TRBJ2-7, the V gene TRBV11-1; D is unresolved. Trimming stripped 4 bases from V and 0 bases from J, with 10 bases between. CDR1 is SGHAT and CDR2 is FQDESV in the germline V gene (reference sequence). There are 14 residues in the CDR3. CDR3 DNA sequence: TGTGCCAGCAGCTCCCTCATGGACTCCTACGAGCAGTACTTC. Its protein is CASSSLMDSYEQYF.

This clone was observed a single time. CDR3 protein: CASSQYEGWNSPLHF. For the CDR3, the DNA is TGTGCCAGCAGCCAATACGAGGGCTGGAATTCACCCCTCCACTTT. The chain recombines TRBV14 with TRBJ1-6, with D uncertain. V gave up 2 bases and J gave up 7 bases, with 12 bases separating them. CDR1 and CDR2 (germline): SGHDN, FVKESK. The CDR3 runs 15 residues.

The chain is built from TRBV27 and TRBJ2-3, with 11 bases identical to TRBD2. This CDR3 contains 15 residues. The J segment lost 6 bases and the V segment lost 11 bases, leaving 13 bases of the junction unmatched. From germline, CDR1 is MNHEY and CDR2 SMNVEV (reference sequence). CDR3 sequence (DNA): TGTGCCTCTGGACTAGCGGGCACCCACGGGGATACGCAGTATTTT. As protein: CASGLAGTHGDTQYF.

The gene calls are TRBV4-3 and TRBJ1-4; 9 bases are shared with TRBD1. The length of the CDR3 is 16 residues. The trim removed 0 bases at V and 5 bases at J, leaving 4 bases unmatched. Looked up from germline, CDR1 is LGHNA and CDR2 is YSLEER. CDR3 in amino acids: CASSQDRDRGNEKLFF. CDR3 bases: TGCGCCAGCAGCCAAGATCGAGACAGGGGGAATGAAAAACTGTTTTTT.

This chain uses TRBV30 with TRBJ1-2; D perhaps matches TRBD1 (6 bases). The CDR3 consists of 12 residues. V was trimmed by 4 bases and J by 6 bases, leaving 12 bases between them. Germline-derived CDR1 and CDR2 are GTSNPN and SVGIG (reference sequence). The CDR3 coding sequence is TGTGCCTGGAAAAAGGGGGTGGATGGCTACACCTTC. Amino acids: CAWKKGVDGYTF.

This CDR3 reads CASSSRGNGYTF. The CDR3 DNA follows: TGTGCCAGCTCGAGCAGGGGAAATGGCTACACCTTC. J is TRBJ1-2 and V is TRBV2, with D perhaps TRBD1 (6 bases). Germline CDR1 SNHLY, CDR2 FYNNEI. V lost 8 bases, J lost 6 bases, and 13 bases lay in between. The CDR3 consists of 12 residues.

This chain links TRBV6-2 or TRBV6-3 with TRBJ1-2; D remains unclear. Germline CDR1 MNHEY, CDR2 SVGEGT. Trimming took off 4 bases at V and 8 bases at J, with 14 bases between the two ends. This CDR3 has 13 amino acids. The CDR3 spells CASSFLRESGYTF. For the CDR3, the DNA is TGTGCCAGCAGTTTCCTTCGAGAGAGCGGCTACACCTTC.

The chain employs TRBV24-1 and TRBJ2-3, with TRBD1 matching over 10 bases. The V gene's germline CDR1 is KGHDR and CDR2 SFDVKD. Trimming at V came to 4 bases and at J to 6 bases, leaving 6 bases not matched to a gene. The CDR3 is 15 residues long. This CDR3 reads CATSDYGTGEDTQYF. The CDR3 DNA reads as TGTGCCACCAGTGACTACGGGACAGGGGAGGATACGCAGTATTTT.

This chain uses TRBV7-3 with TRBJ2-2; 11 nucleotides line up with TRBD2. This CDR3 has 17 amino acids. J gave up 1 base and V 2 bases, and 3 bases lay outside the gene matches. Germline V gives CDR1 SGHTA, CDR2 FQGTGA. The chain's CDR3 is CASSLHGTSGNTGELFF. The DNA of the CDR3 is TGTGCCAGCAGCTTACACGGGACTAGCGGGAACACCGGGGAGCTGTTTTTT.

The rearrangement uses TRBV6-1 and TRBJ2-1; tentatively, D is TRBD1 (5 bases). The CDR3 loop spans 17 amino acids. V lost 2 bases and J 3 bases, leaving 17 bases between the germline ends. CDR1 is MNHNS and CDR2 is SASEGT in the germline V gene. The CDR3 region is CASSEFSQGWVYNEQFF. The DNA of the CDR3 is TGTGCCAGCAGTGAATTTTCTCAGGGCTGGGTCTACAATGAGCAGTTCTTC.

CDR3: CASSEALWGEQYF. In DNA form, the CDR3 reads TGTGCCAGCAGTGAAGCGCTATGGGGCGAGCAGTACTTC. The chain combines TRBV6-1 with TRBJ2-7; no definite D call. The V end lost 0 bases, the J end lost 6 bases, and 9 bases lay between the germline ends. Germline V gene lookup returns CDR1 MNHNS and CDR2 SASEGT. This CDR3 is 13 amino acids long.